The sequence of this T cell receptor (beta chain) was determined in a study of HIV-infected patients and healthy controls (dated by TCRdb to 2013 to 2014). With regard to the full study: CD4 counts rose modestly but significantly in about 90% of the 16 patients after three months of therapy, yet stayed below normal ranges. The study asked whether deep sequencing of the TCR repertoire from small blood samples of HIV patients could detect immune perturbation and reconstitution. No consistent shift in CD8 counts was seen during early therapy, whereas a slight rise was seen in the CD4:CD8 ratio. Relative to controls, total CDR3 counts per chain did not differ significantly, and patients lacked overall T-cell lymphocytopenia. An undetectable viral load was attained by 11 of 16 patients by the second bleed and by all patients after a further year of therapy. Broader findings and caveats from the paper: Processing included only sixteen HIV-infected individuals, and this was regarded by the authors as a major limit on how widely the findings apply. Compared with untreated HIV+ repertoires, healthy control repertoires had roughly threefold more distinct CDR3s and a higher Shannon diversity. Compared with controls, HIV-infected patients showed significantly different mean usage of eight alpha and eight beta V genes. Pairing of alpha and beta chains was not determined in the samples. Most CMV-associated CDR3s became more frequent during therapy, although their change was not significant, whereas HIV-associated CDR3s showed a significant decrease in frequency. MAIT cell alpha-chain CDR3s were found at high frequency in healthy controls but were severely depleted in HIV+ repertoires. Healthy controls shared more CDR3s between individuals than HIV+ patients, by Jaccard index and by count of highly shared sequences. Slight age and sex profile differences between the study cohorts did not explain the observed diversity differences. In the study, no determination of donor HLA types was made. HIV-infected repertoires showed significantly elevated mean Gini indices relative to controls, which possibly reflects oligoclonality. Comparisons were complicated by unequal numbers of distinct sequences between patients and controls, and rare events from HIV-infected data were overweighted by size-matching. Using whole blood restricted sequencing depth and prevented separating the dynamics of distinct T-cell subpopulations. Treated samples reflected only about twelve weeks of therapy, arguably too short to observe immune reconstitution given low adult thymic output. In size-matched repertoire data, the apparent post-therapy recovery of the Gini index in HIV-infected patients was not replicated.

The germline ends are 26 bases apart after V is trimmed by 5 bases and J by 6 bases. Spanning cysteine to phenylalanine, the CDR3 consists of 18 amino acids. Here the CDR3 DNA is all that survives: 54 bases in frame from base 1. In the germline V gene, CDR1 corresponds to SGHTA and CDR2 to FQGTGA. The study collected follow-up blood from HIV-infected patients roughly three months, about 14 weeks, after antiretroviral therapy began. Since whole blood was used without any cell fractionation, the repertoire reflected all peripheral T cells in unsorted form. An approximately 2.6 ml sample of peripheral blood was drawn into Tempus tubes for RNA extraction. Patients were deemed ineligible for enrollment if they had febrile or AIDS-related illness, tumors, hepatitis B or C coinfection, immunomodulatory therapy, recent vaccination or treatment interruptions. Residual genomic DNA was removed with the TURBO-DNase kit and globin mRNA was depleted with GLOBINclear.

Roughly 0.55 ug RNA was reverse transcribed with SuperScript III using primers against the alpha and beta constant regions. Alpha and beta chain libraries were generated separately via chain-specific third strand synthesis with multiplexing indices. The protocol used a single primer pair to amplify all rearrangements within a chain, which avoided primer bias, and attached molecular barcodes to each cDNA molecule. Purified cDNA was joined by T4 RNA Ligase 1 to a 5' RACE adapter carrying a random hexamer and the SP2 sequencing primer site. The authors primed second strand synthesis from the SP2 site with Phusion polymerase and used slow temperature ramps to favor optimal annealing. Each molecule's 12-nucleotide barcode consisted of two random hexamer sequences, both added before amplification and joined together. An amplification PCR of about 23 cycles with P5s and P7 primers came after a short first PCR that had added P5 and P7 adapter elements plus a second index. The libraries went through around 26 PCR cycles in total, were quantified on a Qubit, were sized on a Bioanalyzer, and were diluted to around 4 nM. Normalized libraries were sequenced on an Illumina MiSeq with 2 x 250 paired-end kits. Reverse transcription reactions were cleaned up on MinElute columns and eluted into 7.5 to 10 ul Tris-Cl. A 1:1 ratio of AMPure XP beads was used to clean the adapter ligations after they had run for 20 to 25 hours at 16 degrees C. In the paper's pipeline: A modified Decombinator that output V, J, insert and barcode information was used to process the demultiplexed FASTQ files. Sequences sharing a barcode but differing from the dominant sequence were discarded as errors, and barcodes clustered at Levenshtein distance 3 were counted to estimate original cDNA molecules. For downstream analyses, the R packages ineq, vegan, igraph and RCytoscape were used, along with IMGT nomenclature and CDR3 definitions. V gene usage was calculated across distinct sequences, with every TCR tallied a single time to avoid skew from clonal expansion. Within a donor, similarity networks joined unique CDR3 amino acid sequences in every case where two of them were separated by a single Levenshtein edit. Published HIV-specific CDR3s (around 91 alpha, about 640 beta) and CMV-specific CDR3s (around 13 alpha, 250 to 300 beta) were compiled and searched for in the repertoires. Lower sequence numbers were not the cause of the decreased diversity in patients, as random subsampling to size-matched repertoires showed. TCRdb cleaned the public reads at Q25 with fastp, built clones with MiXCR and kept in-frame beta chains. Entries are consolidated by CDR3 protein sequence, retaining the most common genes and DNA. The V and J calls and clone size come from TCRdb's table, not from the authors' own analysis. This sample is represented by about 6,000 distinct CDR3 sequences; about 10% of them were singletons. The top ten hold about 27% of the sample.

This clonotype was seen only a few times. Its antigen remains undetermined. Base qualities are not recorded, but no much larger clone differs from it by a single base. Sequencing was performed on blood, taken during antiretroviral therapy. This sequence was found in an adult with HIV infection. The rearranged chain carries TRBV7-3 and TRBJ2-1; TRBD2 is possibly the D segment (5 matching bases). This receptor has the CDR3 CASSKVNPSRGSRNEQFF. The nucleotides read TGTGCCAGCAGCAAAGTAAACCCCTCACGTGGGAGCCGCAATGAGCAGTTCTTC.